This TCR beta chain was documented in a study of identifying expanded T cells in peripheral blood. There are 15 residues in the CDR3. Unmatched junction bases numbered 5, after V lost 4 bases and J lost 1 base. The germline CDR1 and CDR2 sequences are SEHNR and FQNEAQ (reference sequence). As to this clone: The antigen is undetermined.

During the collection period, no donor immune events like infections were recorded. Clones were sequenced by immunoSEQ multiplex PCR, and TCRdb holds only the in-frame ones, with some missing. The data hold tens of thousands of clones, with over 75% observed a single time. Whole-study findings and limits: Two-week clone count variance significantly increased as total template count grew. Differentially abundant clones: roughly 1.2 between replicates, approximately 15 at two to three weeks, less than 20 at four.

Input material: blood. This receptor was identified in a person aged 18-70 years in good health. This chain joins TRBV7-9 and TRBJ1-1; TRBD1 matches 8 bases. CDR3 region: CASSYGQGENTEAFF. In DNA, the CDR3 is TGTGCCAGCAGCTACGGACAGGGCGAGAACACTGAAGCTTTCTTT.